The present T cell receptor (beta chain) was sequenced within a study of T cells in Graves' hyperthyroidism and ophthalmopathy. The investigators amplified TCR beta CDR3 regions from RNA transcripts. The study used the HTBI primer set for a first-round RT-PCR of the TCR CDR3. In TCRdb, the multiplex PCR reads were re-called with MiXCR into one record per CDR3 protein. Here the sample spans a few hundred thousand distinct CDR3 sequences, about a fifth being singletons. This clonotype was observed many times. Fresh 10 ml peripheral blood yielded PBMCs. Trimming removed 5 bases from V and 0 bases from J, with 14 bases in between. This CDR3 region has 16 residues.

This clonotype was obtained from a man aged 18 to 29 with Graves' hyperthyroidism. Sequencing was carried out using blood. The J gene is TRBJ1-5, the V gene TRBV12-3 or TRBV12-4, with D possibly being TRBD1 (5 bases). CDR3 amino acids: CASSPRGKGSNQPQHF. As DNA, the CDR3 is TGTGCCAGCAGTCCCCGGGGGAAGGGTAGCAATCAGCCCCAGCATTTT.